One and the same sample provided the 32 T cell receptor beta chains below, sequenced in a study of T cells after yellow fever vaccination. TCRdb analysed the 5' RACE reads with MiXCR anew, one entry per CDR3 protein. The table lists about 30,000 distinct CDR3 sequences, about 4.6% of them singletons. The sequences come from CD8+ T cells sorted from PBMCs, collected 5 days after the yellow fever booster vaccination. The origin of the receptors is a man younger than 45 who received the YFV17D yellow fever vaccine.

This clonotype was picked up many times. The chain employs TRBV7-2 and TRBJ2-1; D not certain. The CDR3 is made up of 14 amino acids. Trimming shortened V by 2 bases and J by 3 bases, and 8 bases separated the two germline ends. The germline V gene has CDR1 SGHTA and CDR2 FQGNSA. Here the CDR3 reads CASSLLGSYNEQFF. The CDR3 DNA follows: TGTGCCAGCAGCTTACTCGGTAGCTACAATGAGCAGTTCTTC.

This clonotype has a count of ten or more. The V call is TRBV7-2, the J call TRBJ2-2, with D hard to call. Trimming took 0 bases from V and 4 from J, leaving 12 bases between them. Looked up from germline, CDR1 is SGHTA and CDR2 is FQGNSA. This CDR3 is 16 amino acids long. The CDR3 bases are TGTGCCAGCAGCTTAGCGCCCCTAGTGGCCACCGGGGAGCTGTTTTTT. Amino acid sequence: CASSLAPLVATGELFF.

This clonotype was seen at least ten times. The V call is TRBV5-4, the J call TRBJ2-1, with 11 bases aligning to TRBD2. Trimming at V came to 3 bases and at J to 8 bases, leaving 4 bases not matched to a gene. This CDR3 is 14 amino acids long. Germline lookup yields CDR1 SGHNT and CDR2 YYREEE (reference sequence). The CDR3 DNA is TGTGCCAGCAGCTCCGGGACTAGCGGCGATGAGCAGTTCTTC. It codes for CASSSGTSGDEQFF.

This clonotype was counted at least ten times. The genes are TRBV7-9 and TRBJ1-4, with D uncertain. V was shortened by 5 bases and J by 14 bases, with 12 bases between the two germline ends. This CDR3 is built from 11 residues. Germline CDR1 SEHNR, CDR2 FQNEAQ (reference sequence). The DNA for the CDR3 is TGTGCCAGCAGCCCCGGACGCGAGCTGTTTTTT. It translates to CASSPGRELFF.

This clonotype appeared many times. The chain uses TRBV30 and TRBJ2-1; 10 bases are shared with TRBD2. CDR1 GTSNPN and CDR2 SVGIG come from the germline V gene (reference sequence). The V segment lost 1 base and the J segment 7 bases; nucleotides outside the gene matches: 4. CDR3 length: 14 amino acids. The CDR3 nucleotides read TGTGCCTGGAGTGATCTTAGCGGGAGGAATGAGCAGTTCTTC. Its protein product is CAWSDLSGRNEQFF.

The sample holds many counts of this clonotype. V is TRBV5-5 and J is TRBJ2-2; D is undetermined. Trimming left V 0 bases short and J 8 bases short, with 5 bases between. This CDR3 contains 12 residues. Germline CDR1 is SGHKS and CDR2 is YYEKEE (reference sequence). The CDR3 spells CASSLGSGELFF. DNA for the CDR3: TGTGCCAGCAGCTTGGGCTCTGGGGAGCTGTTTTTT. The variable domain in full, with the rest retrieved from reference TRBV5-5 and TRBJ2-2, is DAGVTQSPTHLIKTRGQQVTLRCSPISGHKSVSWYQQVLGQGPQFIFQYYEKEERGRGNFPDRFSARQFPNYSSELNVNALLLGDSALYLCASSLGSGELFFGEGSRLTVL.

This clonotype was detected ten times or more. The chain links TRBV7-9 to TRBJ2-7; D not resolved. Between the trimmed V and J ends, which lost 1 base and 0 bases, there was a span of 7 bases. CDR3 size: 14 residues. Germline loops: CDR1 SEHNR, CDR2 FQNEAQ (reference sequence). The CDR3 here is CASSLVESSYEQYF. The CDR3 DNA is TGTGCCAGCAGCTTAGTTGAAAGCTCCTACGAGCAGTACTTC.

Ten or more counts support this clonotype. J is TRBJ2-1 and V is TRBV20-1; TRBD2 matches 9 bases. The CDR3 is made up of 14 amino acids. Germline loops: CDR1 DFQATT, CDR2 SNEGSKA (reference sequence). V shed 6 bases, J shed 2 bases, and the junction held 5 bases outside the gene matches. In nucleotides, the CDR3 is TGCAGTGCCCCAGGACTAGCGCCCTACAATGAGCAGTTCTTC. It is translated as CSAPGLAPYNEQFF.

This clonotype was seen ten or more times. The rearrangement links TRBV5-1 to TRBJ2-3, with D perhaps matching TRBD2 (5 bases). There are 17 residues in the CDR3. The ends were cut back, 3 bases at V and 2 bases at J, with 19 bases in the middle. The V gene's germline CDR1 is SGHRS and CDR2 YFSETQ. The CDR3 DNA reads TGCGCCAGCAGCTGGTTACCCCACCGGGATCCCACAGATACGCAGTATTTT. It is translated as CASSWLPHRDPTDTQYF.

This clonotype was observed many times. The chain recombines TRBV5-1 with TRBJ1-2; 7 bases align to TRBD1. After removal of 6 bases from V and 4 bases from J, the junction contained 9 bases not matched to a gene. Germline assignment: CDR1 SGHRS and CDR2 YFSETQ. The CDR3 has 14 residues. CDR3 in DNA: TGCGCCAGCACCCGGGACAGCGACTTCTATGGCTACACCTTC. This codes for CASTRDSDFYGYTF.

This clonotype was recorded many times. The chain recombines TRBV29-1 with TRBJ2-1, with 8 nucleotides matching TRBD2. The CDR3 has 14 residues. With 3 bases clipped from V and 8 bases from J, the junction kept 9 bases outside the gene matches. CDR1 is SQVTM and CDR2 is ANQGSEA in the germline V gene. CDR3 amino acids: CSVDWSGGGYEQFF. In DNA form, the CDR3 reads TGCAGCGTTGATTGGAGCGGGGGCGGTTATGAGCAGTTCTTC.

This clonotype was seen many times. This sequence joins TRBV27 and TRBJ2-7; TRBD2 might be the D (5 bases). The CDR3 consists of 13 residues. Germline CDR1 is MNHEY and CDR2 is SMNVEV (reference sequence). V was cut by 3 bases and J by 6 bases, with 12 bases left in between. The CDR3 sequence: CASSLRDGAEQYF. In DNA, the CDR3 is TGTGCCAGCAGTTTGAGGGATGGAGCCGAGCAGTACTTC.

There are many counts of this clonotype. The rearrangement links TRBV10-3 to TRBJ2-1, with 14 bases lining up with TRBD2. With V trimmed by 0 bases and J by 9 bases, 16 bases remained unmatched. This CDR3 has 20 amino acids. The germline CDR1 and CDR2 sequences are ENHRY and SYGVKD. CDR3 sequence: CAISESGATSGRAIQFEQFF. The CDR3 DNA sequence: TGTGCCATCAGTGAGTCTGGCGCGACTAGCGGGAGGGCCATACAATTTGAGCAGTTCTTC.

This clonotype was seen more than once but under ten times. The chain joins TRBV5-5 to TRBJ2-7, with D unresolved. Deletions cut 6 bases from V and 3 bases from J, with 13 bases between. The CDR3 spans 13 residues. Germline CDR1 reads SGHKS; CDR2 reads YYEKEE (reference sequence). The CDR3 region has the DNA TGTGCCAGCACCTCTCGACTTAACTACGAGCAGTACTTC. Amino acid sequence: CASTSRLNYEQYF.

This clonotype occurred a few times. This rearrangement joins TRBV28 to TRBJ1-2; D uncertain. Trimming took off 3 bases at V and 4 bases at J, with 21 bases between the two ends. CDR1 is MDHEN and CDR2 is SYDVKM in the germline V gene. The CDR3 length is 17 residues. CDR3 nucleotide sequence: TGTGCCAGCAGTTTGCTTGTTGACGGAGGGTACGGCTATGGCTACACCTTC. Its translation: CASSLLVDGGYGYGYTF.

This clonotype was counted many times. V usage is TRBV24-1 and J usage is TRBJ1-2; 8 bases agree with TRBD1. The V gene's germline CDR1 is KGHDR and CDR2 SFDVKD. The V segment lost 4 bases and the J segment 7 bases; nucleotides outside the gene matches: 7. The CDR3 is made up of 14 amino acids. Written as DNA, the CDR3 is TGTGCCACCAGTGACCAAGGACAGGGCGTTGGCTACACCTTC. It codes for CATSDQGQGVGYTF.

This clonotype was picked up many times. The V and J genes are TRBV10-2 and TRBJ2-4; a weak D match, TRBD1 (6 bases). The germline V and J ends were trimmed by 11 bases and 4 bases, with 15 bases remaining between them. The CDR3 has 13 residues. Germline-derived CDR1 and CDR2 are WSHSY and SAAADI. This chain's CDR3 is CAVLRDTKNIQYF. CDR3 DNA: TGCGCCGTCCTCAGGGACACGAAAAACATTCAGTACTTC.

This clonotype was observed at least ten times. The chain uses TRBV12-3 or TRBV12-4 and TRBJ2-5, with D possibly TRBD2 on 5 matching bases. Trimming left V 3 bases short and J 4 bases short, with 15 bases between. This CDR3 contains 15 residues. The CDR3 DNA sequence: TGTGCCAGCAGTTTCGGTGAGGGTCTCGGAGAGACCCAGTACTTC. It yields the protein CASSFGEGLGETQYF.

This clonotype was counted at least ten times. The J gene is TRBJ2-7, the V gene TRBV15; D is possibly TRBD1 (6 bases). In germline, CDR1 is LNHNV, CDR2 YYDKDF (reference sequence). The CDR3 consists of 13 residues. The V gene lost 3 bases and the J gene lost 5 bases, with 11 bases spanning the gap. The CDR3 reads CATSRSRGDEQYF. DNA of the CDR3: TGTGCCACCAGCAGGTCCAGGGGTGACGAGCAGTACTTC. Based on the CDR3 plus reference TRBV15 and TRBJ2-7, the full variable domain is DAMVIQNPRYQVTQFGKPVTLSCSQTLNHNVMYWYQQKSSQAPKLLFHYYDKDFNNEADTPDNFQSRRPNTSFCFLDIRSPGLGDTAMYLCATSRSRGDEQYFGPGTRLTVT.

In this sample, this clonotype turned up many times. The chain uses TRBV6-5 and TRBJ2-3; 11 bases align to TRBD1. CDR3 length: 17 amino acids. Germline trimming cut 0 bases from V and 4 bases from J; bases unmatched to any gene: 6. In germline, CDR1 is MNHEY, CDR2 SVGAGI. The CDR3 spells CASSYSPDRGQADTQYF. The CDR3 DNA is TGTGCCAGCAGTTACTCGCCGGACAGGGGGCAGGCAGATACGCAGTATTTT.

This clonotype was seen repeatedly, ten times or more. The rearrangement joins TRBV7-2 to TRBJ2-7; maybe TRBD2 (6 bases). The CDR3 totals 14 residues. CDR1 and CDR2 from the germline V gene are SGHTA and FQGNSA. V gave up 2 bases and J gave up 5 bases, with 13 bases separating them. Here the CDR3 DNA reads TGTGCCAGCAGCTTACTAGCGACCCGTCACGAGCAGTACTTC. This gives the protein CASSLLATRHEQYF.

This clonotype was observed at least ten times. CDR3 in amino acids: CASQGVGELFF. As DNA, the CDR3 is TGTGCCAGTCAGGGCGTCGGGGAGCTGTTTTTT. The chain joins TRBV27 to TRBJ2-2; D may be TRBD1 (5 bases). V shed 9 bases and J shed 7 bases, with 9 bases lying between them. Germline CDR1 is MNHEY and CDR2 is SMNVEV (reference sequence). This CDR3 region has 11 residues.

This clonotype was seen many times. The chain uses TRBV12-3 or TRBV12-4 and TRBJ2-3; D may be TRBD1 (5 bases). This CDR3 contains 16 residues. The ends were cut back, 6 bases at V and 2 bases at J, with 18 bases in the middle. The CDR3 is CASSPVGEWFTDTQYF. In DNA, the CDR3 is TGTGCCAGCAGCCCAGTAGGGGAATGGTTCACAGATACGCAGTATTTT.

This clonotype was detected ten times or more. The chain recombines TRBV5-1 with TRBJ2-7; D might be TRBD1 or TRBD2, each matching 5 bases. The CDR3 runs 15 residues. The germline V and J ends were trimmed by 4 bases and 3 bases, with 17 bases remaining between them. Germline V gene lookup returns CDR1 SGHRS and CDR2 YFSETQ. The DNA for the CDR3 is TGCGCCAGCAGCCCCGGGACGGCTTTTAACTACGAGCAGTACTTC. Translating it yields CASSPGTAFNYEQYF.

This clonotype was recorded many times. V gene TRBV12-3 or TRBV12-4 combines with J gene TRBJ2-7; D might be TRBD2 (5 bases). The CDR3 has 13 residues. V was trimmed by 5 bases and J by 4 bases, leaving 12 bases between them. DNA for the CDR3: TGTGCCAGCAGTCCGGGAAGTGTTTACGAGCAGTACTTC. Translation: CASSPGSVYEQYF.

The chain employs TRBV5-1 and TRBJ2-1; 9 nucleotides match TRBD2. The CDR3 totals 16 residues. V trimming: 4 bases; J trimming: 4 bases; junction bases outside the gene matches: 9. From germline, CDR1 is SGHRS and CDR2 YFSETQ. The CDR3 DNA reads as TGCGCCAGCAGCCTCAGACGACTAGCGGAGTACAATGAGCAGTTCTTC. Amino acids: CASSLRRLAEYNEQFF.

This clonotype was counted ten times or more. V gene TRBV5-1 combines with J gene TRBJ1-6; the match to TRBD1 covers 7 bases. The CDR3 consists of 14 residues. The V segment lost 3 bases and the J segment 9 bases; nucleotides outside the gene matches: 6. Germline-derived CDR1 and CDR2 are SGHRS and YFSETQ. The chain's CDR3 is CASSSGTEGSPLHF. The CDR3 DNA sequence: TGCGCCAGCAGCTCCGGGACAGAGGGTTCACCCCTCCACTTT. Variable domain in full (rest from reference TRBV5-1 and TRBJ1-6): KAGVTQTPRYLIKTRGQQVTLSCSPISGHRSVSWYQQTPGQGLQFLFEYFSETQRNKGNFPGRFSGRQFSNSRSEMNVSTLELGDSALYLCASSSGTEGSPLHFGNGTRLTVT.

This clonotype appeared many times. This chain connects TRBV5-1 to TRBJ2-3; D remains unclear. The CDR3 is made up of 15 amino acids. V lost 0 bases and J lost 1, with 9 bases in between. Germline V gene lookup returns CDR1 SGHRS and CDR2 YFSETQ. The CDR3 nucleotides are TGCGCCAGCAGCTTGGATTCGTCAGGCACAGATACGCAGTATTTT. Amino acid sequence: CASSLDSSGTDTQYF. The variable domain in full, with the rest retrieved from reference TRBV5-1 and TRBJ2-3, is KAGVTQTPRYLIKTRGQQVTLSCSPISGHRSVSWYQQTPGQGLQFLFEYFSETQRNKGNFPGRFSGRQFSNSRSEMNVSTLELGDSALYLCASSLDSSGTDTQYFGPGTRLTVL.

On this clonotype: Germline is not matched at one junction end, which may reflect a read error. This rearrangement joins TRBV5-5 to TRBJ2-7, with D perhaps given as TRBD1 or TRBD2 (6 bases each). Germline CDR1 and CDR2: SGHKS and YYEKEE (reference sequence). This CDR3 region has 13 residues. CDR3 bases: TGTGCCAGGAGCTTGGGGGGCCTCGGTGAGCAGTACTTC. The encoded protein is CARSLGGLGEQYF.

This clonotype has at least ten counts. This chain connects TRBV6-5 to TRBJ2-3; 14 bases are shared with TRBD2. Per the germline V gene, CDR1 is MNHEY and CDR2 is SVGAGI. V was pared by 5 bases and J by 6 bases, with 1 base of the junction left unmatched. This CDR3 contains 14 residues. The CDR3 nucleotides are TGTGCCAGCAGTAGGACTAGCGGGAGGGATACGCAGTATTTT. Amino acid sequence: CASSRTSGRDTQYF.

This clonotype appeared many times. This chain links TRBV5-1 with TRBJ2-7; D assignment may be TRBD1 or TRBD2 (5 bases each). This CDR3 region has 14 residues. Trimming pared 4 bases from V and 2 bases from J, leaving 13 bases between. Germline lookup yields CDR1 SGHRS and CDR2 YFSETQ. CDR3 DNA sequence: TGCGCCAGCAGCGCCACCGGGACCGCCTACGAGCAGTACTTC. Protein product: CASSATGTAYEQYF.

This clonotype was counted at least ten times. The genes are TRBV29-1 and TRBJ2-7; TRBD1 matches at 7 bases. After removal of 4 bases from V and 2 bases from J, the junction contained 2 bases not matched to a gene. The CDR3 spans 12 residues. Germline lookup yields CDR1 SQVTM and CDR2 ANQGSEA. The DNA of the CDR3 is TGCAGCGTTGGTGACAGGGCCTACGAGCAGTACTTC. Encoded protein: CSVGDRAYEQYF.